The 20 T cell receptor beta chains in this list originate from one sample, sequenced in a study of beta chain bispecific antibodies for T cell cancers. Notes on the study in general: Versus anti-CD19, anti-TRBV12 exposure cut the TRBV12-3 share of TRBV signal by roughly 99%. The leukemia cells, rather than normal T cells, gave most of the targeted TRBV signal.

T cells were expanded from blood mononuclear cells for roughly 3 days with anti-CD3 OKT3 or CD3/CD28 beads. TCRdb analysed the 5' RACE reads with MiXCR anew, one entry per CDR3 protein. The sample has more than 20,000 distinct CDR3 sequences; just over 2% are singletons. Which antigens these TCRs recognize remains unknown. The sample here was healthy donor T cells cultured with leukemia cells, taken from a culture containing a bispecific antibody targeting TCR Vbeta12. The receptors originated from a human donor in good health. Some clones in this sample may be carry-over from other donors' samples.

This clonotype was found many times. This rearrangement joins TRBV2 to TRBJ1-2, with D possibly being TRBD1 (5 bases). Germline V gene data show CDR1 as SNHLY and CDR2 as FYNNEI. The CDR3 totals 14 residues. V was cut by 1 base and J by 5 bases, with 11 bases left in between. This CDR3 is CASSEGQLGYGYTF. In nucleotides, the CDR3 is TGTGCCAGCAGTGAAGGACAGTTGGGGTATGGCTACACCTTC. The variable domain in full, completed from reference TRBV2 and TRBJ1-2, reads EPEVTQTPSHQVTQMGQEVILRCVPISNHLYFYWYRQILGQKVEFLVSFYNNEISEKSEIFDDQFSVERPDGSNFTLKIRSTKLEDSAMYFCASSEGQLGYGYTFGSGTRLTVV.

This clonotype occurred many times. The chain recombines TRBV7-9 with TRBJ1-2; 8 bases agree with TRBD1. There are 15 residues in the CDR3. Looked up from germline, CDR1 is SEHNR and CDR2 is FQNEAQ (reference sequence). V lost 6 bases and J lost 7; bases outside the gene matches: 13. This CDR3 reads CASRPSPQGASGYTF. CDR3 nucleotides: TGTGCCAGCAGACCCAGTCCCCAGGGGGCCTCTGGCTACACCTTC.

This clonotype was observed many times. The chain uses TRBV6-6 and TRBJ2-5; 10 bases line up with TRBD2. J gave up 11 bases and V 2 bases, and 2 bases lay outside the gene matches. From germline, CDR1 is MNHNY and CDR2 SVGAGI (reference sequence). The CDR3 has 12 amino acids. CDR3 sequence reads: CASSYASGGQYF. As DNA, the CDR3 is TGTGCCAGCAGTTACGCTAGCGGGGGACAGTACTTC.

Ten or more counts support this clonotype. This chain uses TRBV5-1 with TRBJ2-1, with TRBD2 matching over 11 bases. The germline CDR1 and CDR2 sequences are SGHRS and YFSETQ. Trimming took 4 bases from V and 4 from J; bases not matched to a gene: 7. The length of the CDR3 is 16 residues. The DNA of the CDR3 is TGCGCCAGCAGCCCTTCTAGCGGGGGGACTTACAATGAGCAGTTCTTC. It specifies CASSPSSGGTYNEQFF.

This clonotype was counted at least ten times. The V and J genes are TRBV6-1 and TRBJ2-7; 8 bases fit TRBD1. Germline trimming cut 6 bases from V and 3 bases from J; bases unmatched to any gene: 1. The length of the CDR3 is 12 residues. The V gene's germline CDR1 is MNHNS and CDR2 SASEGT. This chain's CDR3 is CASSDRGYEQYF. Here the CDR3 DNA reads TGTGCCAGCAGCGACAGGGGCTACGAGCAGTACTTC.

This clonotype has a count of ten or more. V is TRBV9 and J is TRBJ2-5; TRBD2 matches 8 bases. This CDR3 has 16 residues. The germline V gene encodes CDR1 SGDLS and CDR2 YYNGEE. Unmatched junction bases numbered 13, after V lost 3 bases and J lost 6 bases. The CDR3 loop reads CASSGRAGEPAQTQYF. CDR3 DNA: TGTGCCAGCAGCGGTCGAGCGGGGGAGCCAGCCCAGACCCAGTACTTC.

The chain recombines TRBV18 with TRBJ1-4, with D possibly TRBD1 on 6 matching bases. The germline gives CDR1 KGHSH, CDR2 LQKENI. V gave up 6 bases and J gave up 8 bases, with 19 bases separating them. The CDR3 loop spans 15 amino acids. This chain's CDR3 is CASSVQGSIEEKLFF. DNA of the CDR3: TGTGCCAGCTCGGTCCAGGGGTCGATTGAGGAAAAACTGTTTTTT.

At least ten counts were recorded for this clonotype. The chain recombines TRBV14 with TRBJ1-1; 11 bases fit TRBD1. This CDR3 is 18 amino acids long. V shed 0 bases and J 0 bases; nucleotides not matched to a gene: 6. Per germline, CDR1 SGHDN and CDR2 FVKESK. The DNA of the CDR3 is TGTGCCAGCAGCCAAGATCTGGGGGACAGGGGGATGAACACTGAAGCTTTCTTT. Its translation: CASSQDLGDRGMNTEAFF.

The sample holds many counts of this clonotype. V and J are TRBV5-1 and TRBJ2-7, with D perhaps TRBD2 (5 bases). The CDR3 covers 14 residues. Germline V gene data show CDR1 as SGHRS and CDR2 as YFSETQ. V lost 5 bases, J lost 6 bases, and 18 bases lay in between. The CDR3: CASSRASLNGEQYF. The CDR3 DNA reads TGCGCCAGCAGTCGGGCTAGCTTAAATGGCGAGCAGTACTTC.

This clonotype was seen ten or more times. The chain combines TRBV16 with TRBJ2-5; 8 bases line up with TRBD2. Germline values: CDR1 KGHSY, CDR2 FQNENV. The V and J ends lost 5 bases and 5 bases, in that order; junction bases with no gene match: 7. The CDR3 loop spans 14 amino acids. CDR3 amino acids: CASSSTGGLETQYF. Written as DNA, the CDR3 is TGTGCCAGCAGCTCAACGGGGGGGCTGGAGACCCAGTACTTC. Full variable domain (outside the CDR3, taken from reference TRBV16 and TRBJ2-5): GEEVAQTPKHLVRGEGQKAKLYCAPIKGHSYVFWYQQVLKNEFKFLISFQNENVFDETGMPKERFSAKCLPNSPCSLEIQATKLEDSAVYFCASSSTGGLETQYFGPGTRLLVL.

Many counts were recorded for this clonotype. The V and J genes are TRBV27 and TRBJ2-7; D not certain. CDR1 and CDR2 from the germline V gene are MNHEY and SMNVEV (reference sequence). The CDR3 covers 12 residues. The ends were cut back, 4 bases at V and 7 bases at J, with 11 bases in the middle. CDR3 sequence (DNA): TGTGCCAGCAGTTACTTCGGAGCGGAGCAGTACTTC. It encodes CASSYFGAEQYF.

This clonotype was seen ten or more times. The V gene is TRBV4-2, the J gene TRBJ2-5; D tentatively fits TRBD1 or TRBD2 (5 bases each). In germline, CDR1 is LGHNA, CDR2 YNFKEQ. The CDR3 contains 15 residues. V was cut by 3 bases and J by 5 bases, with 16 bases left in between. The CDR3 sequence: CASSQDGTTWETQYF. The CDR3 DNA is TGTGCCAGCAGCCAGGATGGGACGACATGGGAGACCCAGTACTTC.

Many counts were recorded for this clonotype. The chain is built from TRBV7-6 and TRBJ2-1, with TRBD1 matching 7 bases. The ends lost 5 bases at V and 3 bases at J; junction bases unmatched: 7. This CDR3 is 15 amino acids long. The V gene's germline CDR1 is SGHVS and CDR2 FNYEAQ. CDR3: CASSHWDSFYNEQFF. CDR3 DNA: TGTGCCAGCAGCCATTGGGACAGTTTCTACAATGAGCAGTTCTTC.

Many counts were recorded for this clonotype. The chain recombines TRBV16 with TRBJ1-5, with D unresolved. The CDR3 runs 16 residues. Germline CDR1 is KGHSY and CDR2 is FQNENV. Deletions cut 4 bases from V and 0 bases from J, with 13 bases between. This chain's CDR3 is CASSLDGGDSNQPQHF. Written as DNA, the CDR3 is TGTGCCAGCAGCCTAGACGGTGGCGATAGCAATCAGCCCCAGCATTTT.

This clonotype has a count of ten or more. The chain joins TRBV4-1 to TRBJ2-3, with D possibly being TRBD2 (6 bases). CDR3 length: 13 residues. With 6 bases removed from V and 4 bases from J, the gap between germline ends came to 11 bases. The V gene's germline CDR1 is MGHRA and CDR2 YSYEKL. The CDR3 is CASSSPSADTQYF. CDR3 bases: TGCGCCAGCAGTTCACCTAGCGCAGATACGCAGTATTTT.

This clonotype was counted ten times or more. The genes are TRBV6-1 and TRBJ1-1, with a possible D match to TRBD1 (5 bases). The germline V gene has CDR1 MNHNS and CDR2 SASEGT. Trimming shortened V by 2 bases and J by 6 bases, and 22 bases separated the two germline ends. The CDR3 is 17 residues long. CDR3 loop: CASSEIIFVATDPEAFF. For the CDR3, the DNA is TGTGCCAGCAGTGAAATAATCTTCGTAGCGACAGATCCTGAAGCTTTCTTT.

The rearrangement links TRBV19 to TRBJ1-4; D is perhaps TRBD1 (5 bases). This CDR3 has 17 residues. Germline V gene data show CDR1 as LNHDA and CDR2 as SQIVND (reference sequence). Trimming removed 6 bases from V and 2 bases from J, with 19 bases in between. CDR3 in DNA: TGTGCCAGTAGCGCGGGACTCCGGGTGGTTACTAATGAAAAACTGTTTTTT. Its protein is CASSAGLRVVTNEKLFF.

This clonotype was detected many times. The chain employs TRBV3-1 and TRBJ1-1; no reliable D call. Germline CDR1 and CDR2: LGHDT and YNNKEL (reference sequence). The CDR3 sequence is 16 residues long. Trimming took off 4 bases at V and 4 bases at J, with 19 bases between the two ends. This CDR3 is CASSPKNLGVITEAFF. CDR3 DNA: TGTGCCAGCAGCCCAAAAAACCTGGGCGTGATCACTGAAGCTTTCTTT.

This clonotype was seen just once. A single base separates this from a much larger clone, so it may be a read error. V and J are TRBV25-1 and TRBJ1-1; D is unresolved. Trimming cost V 0 bases and J 2 bases, with 13 bases left between them. Germline lookup yields CDR1 MGHDK and CDR2 SYGVNS. This CDR3 is 16 amino acids long. CDR3 loop: CASSEYPLAVNTEAFF. The CDR3 coding sequence is TGTGCCAGCAGTGAATACCCCCTGGCAGTAAACACTGAAGCTTTCTTT.

This clonotype was observed at least ten times. This chain links TRBV6-5 with TRBJ2-1; D not certain. The CDR3 totals 15 residues. Germline V CDR1 and CDR2: MNHEY, SVGAGI. Trimming cost V 3 bases and J 0 bases, with 9 bases left between them. As DNA, the CDR3 is TGTGCCAGCAGTTATTTTAGATACTCCTACAATGAGCAGTTCTTC. This encodes CASSYFRYSYNEQFF.